A single sample is the source of the 26 T cell receptor beta chains below, sequenced in a study of T cells in Graves' hyperthyroidism and ophthalmopathy. The CDR3 regions of TCR beta were amplified from RNA transcripts. HTBI primers were used for first-round RT-PCR of the TCR CDR3. One entry per CDR3 protein, called by TCRdb with MiXCR from the multiplex PCR reads. The repertoire holds about 640,000 distinct CDR3 sequences, with under 25% as singletons. The sequencing input was blood. The receptor set was obtained from a man aged 25-45 years with Graves' ophthalmopathy.

This clonotype has at least ten counts. The gene calls are TRBV27 and TRBJ1-1; 8 nucleotides match TRBD1. The junction had 4 bases not matched to a gene; V was cut back by 3 bases and J by 4 bases. The CDR3 runs to 14 residues. CDR1 is MNHEY and CDR2 is SMNVEV in the germline V gene (reference sequence). CDR3 in amino acids: CASSFQGARTEAFF. The CDR3 nucleotides read TGTGCCAGCAGTTTCCAGGGGGCGCGCACTGAAGCTTTCTTT.

This clonotype turned up a few times. The rearrangement links TRBV7-6 to TRBJ1-1; no clear D gene. The length of the CDR3 is 14 residues. Trimming removed 5 bases at V and 1 base at J, with 11 bases between. Germline V gene lookup returns CDR1 SGHVS and CDR2 FNYEAQ. This CDR3 reads CASSPRPQNTEAFF. The CDR3 bases are TGTGCCAGCAGCCCCCGACCACAGAACACTGAAGCTTTCTTT.

This clonotype was found many times. The V call is TRBV5-1, the J call TRBJ1-6; a possible D gene is TRBD1 (5 bases). This CDR3 is 14 amino acids long. CDR1 SGHRS and CDR2 YFSETQ come from the germline V gene. V shed 3 bases and J shed 5 bases, with 9 bases lying between them. Here the CDR3 DNA reads TGCGCCAGCAGCTCCGGGACGGATAATTCACCCCTCCACTTT. Translating gives CASSSGTDNSPLHF.

This clonotype occurred a few times. The chain couples TRBV6-1 to TRBJ2-1, with 16 positions matching TRBD2. V shed 6 bases, J shed 6 bases, and the junction held 11 bases outside the gene matches. The CDR3 has 18 residues. The germline CDR1 and CDR2 sequences are MNHNS and SASEGT. This CDR3 reads CASSPGLAGGPLFNEQFF. In DNA, the CDR3 is TGTGCCAGCAGCCCGGGACTAGCGGGAGGGCCCTTGTTCAATGAGCAGTTCTTC.

This clonotype has more than one count but fewer than ten. The V call is TRBV18, the J call TRBJ2-5; D remains ambiguous. Germline V lookup: CDR1 KGHSH, CDR2 LQKENI. V was cut by 3 bases and J by 3 bases, with 8 bases left in between. The CDR3 spans 13 residues. The CDR3 protein is CASSPTEEETQYF. Here the CDR3 DNA reads TGTGCCAGCTCACCTACCGAAGAAGAGACCCAGTACTTC.

This clonotype was seen a handful of times. Germline is not matched at one junction end, which may reflect a read error. The rearrangement joins TRBV30 to TRBJ1-1; 7 positions match TRBD1. Germline-derived CDR1 and CDR2 are GTSNPN and SVGIG (reference sequence). The CDR3 has 15 residues. The CDR3 here is CAWKGGRGRNTEAFF. In nucleotides, the CDR3 is TGTGCATGGAAGGGAGGAAGGGGGCGGAACACTGAAGCTTTCTTT.

This clonotype was counted at least ten times. The chain couples TRBV11-2 to TRBJ2-7, with D perhaps matching TRBD1 (6 bases). CDR1 is SGHAT and CDR2 is FQNNGV in the germline V gene. The CDR3 length is 14 residues. Trimming removed 3 bases from V and 2 bases from J, with 11 bases in between. In DNA, the CDR3 is TGTGCCAGCAGCTTCCAACAGGGTGCCTACGAGCAGTACTTC. Translating gives CASSFQQGAYEQYF.

This clonotype was recorded at least ten times. CDR3: CAWSPPGGTNTEAFF. As DNA, the CDR3 is TGTGCCTGGAGTCCTCCCGGAGGAACTAACACTGAAGCTTTCTTT. The V gene is TRBV30, the J gene TRBJ1-1, with D unclear. Germline loops: CDR1 GTSNPN, CDR2 SVGIG (reference sequence). There are 15 residues in the CDR3. Trimming shortened V by 2 bases and J by 2 bases, and 15 bases separated the two germline ends.

V usage is TRBV4-1 and J usage is TRBJ2-3; 12 positions agree with TRBD2. The CDR3 consists of 16 residues. The V gene end was trimmed by 3 bases and the J gene end by 7 bases; junction bases not matched to a gene: 8. CDR1 and CDR2 from the germline V gene are MGHRA and YSYEKL. CDR3 sequence (DNA): TGCGCCAGCAGCCACAACCTAGCGGGAGGGCCGAATACGCAGTATTTT. Its translation: CASSHNLAGGPNTQYF.

The sample holds many counts of this clonotype. This chain uses TRBV3-1 with TRBJ2-7; 11 bases fit TRBD1. The CDR3 spans 15 residues. The ends lost 5 bases at V and 4 bases at J; junction bases unmatched: 7. Per germline, CDR1 LGHDT and CDR2 YNNKEL (reference sequence). This CDR3 is CASSTRTGGTYEQYF. Written as DNA, the CDR3 is TGTGCCAGCAGCACCCGGACAGGGGGCACTTACGAGCAGTACTTC.

The genes are TRBV6-1 and TRBJ2-3, with 10 bases that match TRBD2. The CDR3 is 15 amino acids. Looked up from germline, CDR1 is MNHNS and CDR2 is SASEGT. V lost 5 bases and J lost 4; bases outside the gene matches: 6. The CDR3 nucleotides are TGTGCCAGCAGTCGCAGCGGGAGGGCCGCAGATACGCAGTATTTT. Amino acid sequence: CASSRSGRAADTQYF.

Many counts were recorded for this clonotype. The V gene is TRBV20-1, the J gene TRBJ2-7; D gene uncertain. The length of the CDR3 is 11 residues. Germline V gives CDR1 DFQATT, CDR2 SNEGSKA (reference sequence). Trimming took 3 bases from V and 4 from J, leaving 7 bases between them. The chain's CDR3 is CSARWRYEQYF. The CDR3 nucleotides read TGCAGTGCTAGGTGGAGATACGAGCAGTACTTC.

This clonotype appeared many times. The rearrangement uses TRBV5-1 and TRBJ2-1, with a possible D match to TRBD2 (8 bases). Trimming took 4 bases from V and 7 from J, leaving 21 bases between them. Per the germline V gene, CDR1 is SGHRS and CDR2 is YFSETQ. This CDR3 region has 16 residues. For the CDR3, the DNA is TGCGCCAGCAGCGGAGGGACAGCGGGAGCGCGAAATGAGCAGTTCTTC. Protein product: CASSGGTAGARNEQFF.

The V call is TRBV6-1, the J call TRBJ2-7; TRBD1 matches 9 bases. The CDR3 has 15 residues. With 5 bases clipped from V and 4 bases from J, the junction kept 9 bases outside the gene matches. The germline gives CDR1 MNHNS, CDR2 SASEGT. The CDR3 region is CASSRPGTGKYEQYF. CDR3 DNA sequence: TGTGCCAGCAGTCGCCCCGGGACAGGGAAGTACGAGCAGTACTTC.

This chain connects TRBV3-1 to TRBJ2-3, with 9 bases aligning to TRBD2. V lost 4 bases and J lost 8; bases outside the gene matches: 13. CDR3 length: 16 amino acids. CDR1 and CDR2 (germline): LGHDT, YNNKEL (reference sequence). CDR3 DNA: TGTGCCAGCAGCCGTGGACTAGCGCTTGAGGGCGGTACGCAGTATTTT. Translating it yields CASSRGLALEGGTQYF.

The rearrangement joins TRBV28 to TRBJ2-4; D may be TRBD2 (7 bases). This CDR3 is 12 amino acids long. From germline, CDR1 is MDHEN and CDR2 SYDVKM. V lost 6 bases and J lost 8, with 11 bases in between. The CDR3 sequence is CASREGGDIQYF. CDR3 bases: TGTGCCAGCAGAGAAGGGGGGGACATTCAGTACTTC.

V is TRBV10-3 and J is TRBJ2-6; the D is unclear. V lost 0 bases and J 11 bases, leaving 8 bases between the germline ends. Looked up from germline, CDR1 is ENHRY and CDR2 is SYGVKD. The CDR3 contains 13 residues. The CDR3 sequence: CAISESKVDVLTF. The DNA for the CDR3 is TGTGCCATCAGTGAGTCGAAAGTAGACGTCCTGACTTTC.

The J gene is TRBJ2-3, the V gene TRBV5-4; 7 nucleotides align to TRBD2. The J segment lost 0 bases and the V segment lost 3 bases, leaving 4 bases of the junction unmatched. This CDR3 is 15 amino acids long. Germline V gene data show CDR1 as SGHNT and CDR2 as YYREEE (reference sequence). Here the CDR3 DNA reads TGTGCCAGCAGCTCGTGGCGGGAGAGCACAGATACGCAGTATTTT. Residues: CASSSWRESTDTQYF.

The J gene is TRBJ2-1, the V gene TRBV5-1, with unresolved D. This CDR3 contains 17 residues. The germline V and J ends were trimmed by 4 bases and 1 base, with 18 bases remaining between them. Germline CDR1 and CDR2: SGHRS and YFSETQ. The CDR3 DNA follows: TGCGCCAGCAGCGTAGCCCTGGGCGGCGCTTCCTACAATGAGCAGTTCTTC. The encoded protein is CASSVALGGASYNEQFF.

The chain links TRBV4-2 to TRBJ1-6; 7 bases are a match to TRBD1. Germline CDR1 reads LGHNA; CDR2 reads YNFKEQ. J was trimmed by 10 bases and V by 0 bases; bases with no gene match: 3. There are 14 residues in the CDR3. CDR3 in DNA: TGTGCCAGCAGCCAAGACAGGGGGGGCTCACCCCTCCACTTT. It encodes CASSQDRGGSPLHF.

This clonotype was found many times. The chain has TRBV18 and TRBJ2-5; D not certain. CDR1 and CDR2 from the germline V gene are KGHSH and LQKENI. The CDR3 totals 13 residues. Trimming stripped 1 base from V and 4 bases from J, with 7 bases between. The CDR3 spells CASSPQQRETQYF. Here the CDR3 DNA reads TGTGCCAGCTCACCACAGCAGAGAGAGACCCAGTACTTC.

This clonotype was counted only a few times. The rearrangement uses TRBV27 and TRBJ1-6; D perhaps matches TRBD1 (5 bases). CDR1 is MNHEY, CDR2 SMNVEV, per germline (reference sequence). CDR3 length: 16 amino acids. The V end was cut by 5 bases, the J end by 4 bases, with 15 bases between. CDR3 sequence reads: CASSPRRQRYNSPLHF. CDR3 nucleotides: TGTGCCAGCAGTCCAAGACGACAGCGGTATAATTCACCCCTCCACTTT.

This clonotype has only one observation. J is TRBJ1-1 and V is TRBV7-9; 10 bases line up with TRBD1. Germline assignment: CDR1 SEHNR and CDR2 FQNEAQ (reference sequence). The V and J ends lost 0 bases and 4 bases, in that order; junction bases with no gene match: 8. The CDR3 sequence is 17 residues long. CDR3 in amino acids: CASSLAGTGVESTEAFF. In DNA form, the CDR3 reads TGTGCCAGCAGCTTAGCCGGGACAGGGGTGGAGAGCACTGAAGCTTTCTTT.

This chain links TRBV20-1 with TRBJ2-7, with 13 bases lining up with TRBD2. V lost 1 base, J lost 1 base, and 4 bases stayed unmatched. Germline lookup yields CDR1 DFQATT and CDR2 SNEGSKA (reference sequence). The CDR3 contains 16 residues. The CDR3 nucleotides read TGCAGTGCTAGAGGGACTAGCGGGAGTGAGTCCTACGAGCAGTACTTC. Translated, it gives CSARGTSGSESYEQYF.

V usage is TRBV28 and J usage is TRBJ1-2; the D gene is possibly TRBD1 (5 bases). Trimming shortened V by 4 bases and J by 0 bases, and 27 bases separated the two germline ends. The germline V gene has CDR1 MDHEN and CDR2 SYDVKM. The CDR3 length is 20 residues. For the CDR3, the DNA is TGTGCCAGCAGTTCCTCAAGCAGCGAGGGACTAATAAAAGCTAACTATGGCTACACCTTC. Its protein is CASSSSSSEGLIKANYGYTF.

This clonotype was seen only a few times. This chain uses TRBV19 with TRBJ1-1, with D unclear. V lost 2 bases, J lost 3 bases, and 7 bases lay in between. CDR1 and CDR2 from the germline V gene are LNHDA and SQIVND (reference sequence). The CDR3 sequence is 13 residues long. Here the CDR3 reads CASSIFGDTEAFF. CDR3 nucleotide sequence: TGTGCCAGTAGTATATTCGGAGACACTGAAGCTTTCTTT.